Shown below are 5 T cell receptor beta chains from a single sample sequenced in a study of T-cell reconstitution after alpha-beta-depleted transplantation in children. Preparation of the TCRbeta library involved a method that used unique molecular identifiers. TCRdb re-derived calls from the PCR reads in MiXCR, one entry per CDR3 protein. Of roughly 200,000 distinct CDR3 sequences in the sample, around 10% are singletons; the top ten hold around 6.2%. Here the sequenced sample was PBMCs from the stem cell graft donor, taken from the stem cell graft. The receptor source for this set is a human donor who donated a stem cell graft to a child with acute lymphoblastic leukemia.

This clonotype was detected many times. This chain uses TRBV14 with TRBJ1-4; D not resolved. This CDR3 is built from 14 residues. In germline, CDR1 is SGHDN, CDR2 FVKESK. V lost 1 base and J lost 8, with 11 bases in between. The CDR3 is CASSQVAFGEKLFF. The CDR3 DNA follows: TGTGCCAGCAGCCAAGTGGCTTTCGGAGAAAAACTGTTTTTT.

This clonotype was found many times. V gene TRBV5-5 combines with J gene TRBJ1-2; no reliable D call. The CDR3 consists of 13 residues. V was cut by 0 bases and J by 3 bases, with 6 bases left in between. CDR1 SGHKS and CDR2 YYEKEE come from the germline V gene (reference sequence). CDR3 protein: CASSLVLDYGYTF. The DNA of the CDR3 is TGTGCCAGCAGCTTGGTTCTCGACTATGGCTACACCTTC.

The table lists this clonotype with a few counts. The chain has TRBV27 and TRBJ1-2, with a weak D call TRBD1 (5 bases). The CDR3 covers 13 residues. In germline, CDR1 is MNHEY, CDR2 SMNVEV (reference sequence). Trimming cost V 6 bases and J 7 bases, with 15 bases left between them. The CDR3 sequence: CASRPKMGGGYTF. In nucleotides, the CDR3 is TGTGCCAGCAGACCCAAGATGGGGGGTGGCTACACCTTC.

The chain's CDR3 is CASSLDGWGAFF. CDR3 sequence (DNA): TGTGCCAGCAGTTTAGATGGCTGGGGAGCTTTCTTT. The rearrangement joins TRBV12-3 or TRBV12-4 to TRBJ1-1, with D hard to call. The CDR3 spans 12 residues. Between the trimmed V and J ends, which lost 1 base and 10 bases, there was a span of 10 bases.

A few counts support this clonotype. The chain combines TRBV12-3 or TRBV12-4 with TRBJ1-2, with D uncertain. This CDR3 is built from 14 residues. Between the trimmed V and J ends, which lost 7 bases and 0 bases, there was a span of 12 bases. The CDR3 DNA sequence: TGTGCCAGCACCACGACGGGTGCTAACTATGGCTACACCTTC. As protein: CASTTTGANYGYTF.